What follows are 27 T cell receptor beta chains derived from one specimen sequenced in a study of immune evolution from preneoplasia to lung adenocarcinoma. Assay used: immunoSEQ multiplex PCR; TCRdb lists only in-frame clones, some missing. This table has 9,500 to 13,000 clones, approximately 77% appearing once. Sequencing was carried out using FFPE minimally invasive lung adenocarcinoma tissue. These receptors came from a person aged 65 to 85 with lung adenocarcinoma.

This clone counts as medium-sized. V gene TRBV7-9 combines with J gene TRBJ2-7; the D call may be TRBD1 or TRBD2 (6 bases each). The CDR3 consists of 14 residues. Between the trimmed V and J ends, which lost 1 base and 6 bases, there was a span of 13 bases. CDR1 and CDR2 (germline): SEHNR, FQNEAQ (reference sequence). The CDR3 region is CASSLGGRGGEQYF. The DNA for the CDR3 is TGTGCCAGCAGCTTAGGTGGCAGGGGAGGCGAGCAGTACTTC. The full variable domain, completed using reference TRBV7-9 and TRBJ2-7, is DTGVSQNPRHKITKRGQNVTFRCDPISEHNRLYWYRQTLGQGPEFLTYFQNEAQLEKSRLLSDRFSAERPKGSFSTLEIQRTEQGDSAMYLCASSLGGRGGEQYFGPGTRLTVT.

J is TRBJ2-2 and V is TRBV2; maybe TRBD2 (5 bases). This CDR3 has 14 amino acids. Germline assignment: CDR1 SNHLY and CDR2 FYNNEI. V gave up 5 bases and J gave up 5 bases, with 12 bases separating them. CDR3 in DNA: TGTGCCAGCAGTTCTCACGAGGGTACCGGGGAGCTGTTTTTT. It encodes CASSSHEGTGELFF.

The chain has TRBV28 and TRBJ1-5; D call uncertain. The V and J ends lost 5 bases and 5 bases respectively, with 13 bases between them. The CDR3 spans 14 residues. Germline V gives CDR1 MDHEN, CDR2 SYDVKM. DNA for the CDR3: TGTGCCAGCAGTCCCCCCGGGAGTCATCAGCCCCAGCATTTT. This encodes CASSPPGSHQPQHF.

V usage is TRBV29-1 and J usage is TRBJ1-2; 10 nucleotides match TRBD1. The CDR3 sequence is 14 residues long. Germline trimming cut 5 bases from V and 4 bases from J; bases unmatched to any gene: 7. CDR1 is SQVTM, CDR2 ANQGSEA, per germline. This CDR3 reads CSVLTGGLVYGYTF. Here the CDR3 DNA reads TGCAGCGTTTTGACAGGGGGCCTGGTCTATGGCTACACCTTC.

The J gene is TRBJ1-2, the V gene TRBV28; 7 nucleotides agree with TRBD1. The V and J ends lost 6 bases and 6 bases, in that order; junction bases with no gene match: 7. Germline values: CDR1 MDHEN, CDR2 SYDVKM. The CDR3 contains 13 residues. The CDR3 DNA follows: TGTGCCAGCAGCTACGACAGGGTTGATGGCTACACCTTC. Protein product: CASSYDRVDGYTF.

The chain links TRBV18 to TRBJ1-1; D ambiguous. Trimming left V 2 bases short and J 3 bases short, with 10 bases between. This CDR3 spans 14 amino acids. Germline assignment: CDR1 KGHSH and CDR2 LQKENI. CDR3 amino acids: CASSPVEGYTEAFF. The CDR3 DNA sequence: TGTGCCAGCTCACCAGTAGAAGGTTACACTGAAGCTTTCTTT.

J is TRBJ1-1 and V is TRBV13; D may be TRBD1 (5 bases). V lost 5 bases and J lost 3, with 19 bases in between. CDR3 length: 16 residues. In germline, CDR1 is PRHDT, CDR2 FYEKMQ (reference sequence). CDR3 sequence reads: CASSPSGGGADTEAFF. The CDR3 nucleotides are TGTGCCAGCAGCCCGTCCGGCGGAGGGGCGGACACTGAAGCTTTCTTT.

The V gene is TRBV2, the J gene TRBJ1-5; tentative D call: TRBD1 (5 bases). The length of the CDR3 is 14 residues. V shed 6 bases and J shed 4 bases, with 13 bases lying between them. Germline V gene sequence: CDR1 SNHLY, CDR2 FYNNEI. The CDR3 loop reads CASSPDPGNQPQHF. CDR3 DNA sequence: TGTGCCAGCAGCCCCGACCCAGGGAATCAGCCCCAGCATTTT.

The V call is TRBV4-1, the J call TRBJ2-7, with TRBD1 matching over 7 bases. This CDR3 is built from 16 residues. V dropped 4 bases and J dropped 2; count of bases not matched to a gene: 11. Germline CDR1 MGHRA, CDR2 YSYEKL. The CDR3 nucleotides are TGCGCCAGCAGCCCCGGGGTAGGGCAGGGGGCCTACGAGCAGTACTTC. Protein: CASSPGVGQGAYEQYF.

This clone was detected once. V is TRBV7-2 and J is TRBJ2-3, with D hard to call. V was trimmed by 3 bases and J by 2 bases, leaving 9 bases between them. From germline, CDR1 is SGHTA and CDR2 FQGNSA. This CDR3 has 14 residues. CDR3 nucleotide sequence: TGTGCCAGCAGCTTTCTTTCAACCACAGATACGCAGTATTTT. Amino acids: CASSFLSTTDTQYF.

This chain uses TRBV5-6 with TRBJ2-2; D gene uncertain. CDR3 size: 15 residues. CDR1 and CDR2 from the germline V gene are SGHDT and YYEEEE. Trimming pared 0 bases from V and 0 bases from J, leaving 6 bases between. CDR3 residues: CASSLALANTGELFF. CDR3 nucleotide sequence: TGTGCCAGCAGCTTGGCCCTCGCGAACACCGGGGAGCTGTTTTTT.

V usage is TRBV29-1 and J usage is TRBJ1-1; 8 nucleotides line up with TRBD1. Trimming cost V 7 bases and J 5 bases; bases outside gene matches: 9. Looked up from germline, CDR1 is SQVTM and CDR2 is ANQGSEA. The CDR3 runs 13 residues. CDR3 sequence: CSGSGQGRTEAFF. CDR3 coding DNA: TGCAGCGGATCCGGACAGGGTAGAACTGAAGCTTTCTTT.

The rearrangement uses TRBV27 and TRBJ2-1, with D tentatively TRBD2 (5 bases). CDR1 and CDR2 from the germline V gene are MNHEY and SMNVEV (reference sequence). The V end lost 8 bases, the J end lost 0 bases, and 20 bases lay between the germline ends. The CDR3 covers 17 residues. CDR3 region: CASSPGGGGSSYNEQFF. As DNA, the CDR3 is TGTGCCAGCTCCCCCGGCGGAGGCGGCAGCTCCTACAATGAGCAGTTCTTC.

The V and J genes are TRBV10-2 and TRBJ2-3, with D uncertain. This CDR3 is 12 amino acids long. With 6 bases removed from V and 4 bases from J, the gap between germline ends came to 8 bases. CDR1 and CDR2 (germline): WSHSY, SAAADI. CDR3 DNA sequence: TGCGCCAGCAGCGGAGTCTCAGATACGCAGTATTTT. Its translation: CASSGVSDTQYF.

This chain uses TRBV27 with TRBJ2-5; D remains ambiguous. The V end was cut by 6 bases, the J end by 2 bases, with 13 bases between. CDR3 length: 14 amino acids. CDR1 is MNHEY and CDR2 is SMNVEV in the germline V gene (reference sequence). CDR3 bases: TGTGCCAGCAGCTCAACGGTAAATCAAGAGACCCAGTACTTC. This translates into CASSSTVNQETQYF.

This chain joins TRBV28 and TRBJ1-1; D is perhaps TRBD1 (6 bases). Germline V gives CDR1 MDHEN, CDR2 SYDVKM. The V end lost 5 bases, the J end lost 5 bases, and 24 bases lay between the germline ends. This CDR3 has 17 amino acids. The DNA for the CDR3 is TGTGCCAGCAGTCTTTTCCGGGGGCAGGGATGGAGTACTGAAGCTTTCTTT. It encodes CASSLFRGQGWSTEAFF. Filled out from reference TRBV28 and TRBJ1-1, the complete variable domain reads DVKVTQSSRYLVKRTGEKVFLECVQDMDHENMFWYRQDPGLGLRLIYFSYDVKMKEKGDIPEGYSVSREKKERFSLILESASTNQTSMYLCASSLFRGQGWSTEAFFGQGTRLTVV.

V and J are TRBV6-6 and TRBJ2-3, with 10 bases fitting TRBD2. CDR3 size: 14 residues. V lost 3 bases and J lost 7; bases outside the gene matches: 4. The germline V gene encodes CDR1 MNHNY and CDR2 SVGAGI (reference sequence). CDR3 in DNA: TGTGCCAGCAGTTATCCAGCGGGGGGGTATACGCAGTATTTT. Amino acids: CASSYPAGGYTQYF.

The J gene is TRBJ2-5, the V gene TRBV30; no clear D. The DNA matches TRBJ2-7 better at its end, which makes the J call doubtful. This CDR3 has 15 residues. The germline V gene encodes CDR1 GTSNPN and CDR2 SVGIG (reference sequence). As DNA, the CDR3 is TGTGCCTGGAGTGTATACAGCGACGCTTCCTACGAGCAGTACTTC. Amino acids: CAWSVYSDASYEQYF.

The V gene is TRBV18, the J gene TRBJ2-2; 7 bases fit TRBD1. CDR3 size: 15 residues. The germline gives CDR1 KGHSH, CDR2 LQKENI. The ends lost 0 bases at V and 5 bases at J; junction bases unmatched: 3. Written as DNA, the CDR3 is TGTGCCAGCTCACCACCGAACAGGGGAACCGGGGAGCTGTTTTTT. This encodes CASSPPNRGTGELFF.

Within the sample, this clone is medium-sized (0.01 to 0.1%). The chain links TRBV9 to TRBJ2-7; D possibly corresponds to TRBD1 (6 bases). Trimming pared 0 bases from V and 0 bases from J, leaving 10 bases between. Germline loops: CDR1 SGDLS, CDR2 YYNGEE. The CDR3 sequence is 15 residues long. The CDR3, as DNA: TGTGCCAGCAGCGTAGAGGGGACAAGCTCCTACGAGCAGTACTTC. Translating it yields CASSVEGTSSYEQYF.

The genes are TRBV30 and TRBJ2-4; 13 nucleotides line up with TRBD2. V gave up 0 bases and J gave up 1 base; unmatched junction bases: 0. The CDR3 is 16 residues long. Per the germline V gene, CDR1 is GTSNPN and CDR2 is SVGIG (reference sequence). For the CDR3, the DNA is TGTGCCTGGAGTGTACTAGCGGGAGGGGCCAAAAACATTCAGTACTTC. This encodes CAWSVLAGGAKNIQYF.

The V gene is TRBV4-2, the J gene TRBJ2-3, with unresolved D. V lost 0 bases and J lost 11, with 18 bases in between. The CDR3 runs 15 residues. Germline loops: CDR1 LGHNA, CDR2 YNFKEQ. The CDR3 DNA reads TGTGCCAGCAGCCAAGAGGCGAGTTTGGGTCTTGGGCAGTATTTT. As protein: CASSQEASLGLGQYF.

The chain combines TRBV19 with TRBJ1-1; a weak D match, TRBD1 (5 bases). There are 12 residues in the CDR3. Germline V CDR1 and CDR2: LNHDA, SQIVND (reference sequence). V was cut by 8 bases and J by 4 bases, with 11 bases left in between. The CDR3 sequence is CASGQGGTEAFF. The CDR3 nucleotides read TGTGCCAGTGGGCAGGGCGGCACTGAAGCTTTCTTT.

This rearrangement joins TRBV2 to TRBJ2-3; 14 bases align to TRBD2. Germline V gene data show CDR1 as SNHLY and CDR2 as FYNNEI. V dropped 5 bases and J dropped 6; count of bases not matched to a gene: 10. The CDR3 has 17 amino acids. CDR3: CASSYSGLAGVYDTQYF. The CDR3 DNA is TGTGCCAGCAGTTATTCGGGACTAGCGGGAGTCTATGATACGCAGTATTTT.

DNA for the CDR3: TGTGCCAGCAGCTCCATCCTAGCGGGAGGTTTCGAGCAGTACTTC. This translates into CASSSILAGGFEQYF. The chain combines TRBV11-2 with TRBJ2-7, with TRBD2 matching over 11 bases. V was pared by 4 bases and J by 6 bases, with 8 bases of the junction left unmatched. The germline V gene encodes CDR1 SGHAT and CDR2 FQNNGV. This CDR3 comprises 15 residues.

The chain carries TRBV2 and TRBJ2-7, with 9 bases identical to TRBD1. Germline-derived CDR1 and CDR2 are SNHLY and FYNNEI. The CDR3 sequence is 13 residues long. V gave up 7 bases and J gave up 2 bases; unmatched junction bases: 3. CDR3 nucleotides: TGTGCCAGCAATAGGGACAGGGCCTACGAGCAGTACTTC. It is translated as CASNRDRAYEQYF.

The V call is TRBV11-1, the J call TRBJ2-1, with a possible D match to TRBD2 (5 bases). CDR1 is SGHAT, CDR2 FQDESV, per germline (reference sequence). Trimming pared 5 bases from V and 1 base from J, leaving 12 bases between. The CDR3 covers 15 residues. The CDR3 protein is CASSPLRGSYNEQFF. The CDR3 bases are TGTGCCAGCAGCCCCCTCCGGGGTTCCTACAATGAGCAGTTCTTC.